The clone carrying this TCR beta chain showed up just a few times. V was trimmed by 1 base and J by 0 bases, leaving 10 bases between them. The CDR3 length is 16 residues. Per the germline V gene, CDR1 is SGHVS and CDR2 is FQNEAQ. Primers included in the PCR were 60 Vbeta and 13 Jbeta primers. Clones were sequenced by immunoSEQ multiplex PCR, and TCRdb holds only the in-frame ones, with some missing. The repertoire includes around 180,000 clones, around three quarters of them detected once, and around 6% sits in the top ten. These data are taken from a study of cytomegalovirus exposure and HLA in healthy donors. Study-level background: Assignment to the Caucasian-associated ancestry cluster applied to about 80% of the roughly 420 genotyped donors.

The sequence derives from a man aged 40-50 years in good health and CMV-seronegative. Sequencing was carried out using PBMCs. The chain has TRBV7-8 and TRBJ1-3; unclear D gene. The CDR3 coding sequence is TGTGCCAGCAGCTTAGTCGCGGTCCCCTCTGGAAACACCATATATTTT. It yields the protein CASSLVAVPSGNTIYF.